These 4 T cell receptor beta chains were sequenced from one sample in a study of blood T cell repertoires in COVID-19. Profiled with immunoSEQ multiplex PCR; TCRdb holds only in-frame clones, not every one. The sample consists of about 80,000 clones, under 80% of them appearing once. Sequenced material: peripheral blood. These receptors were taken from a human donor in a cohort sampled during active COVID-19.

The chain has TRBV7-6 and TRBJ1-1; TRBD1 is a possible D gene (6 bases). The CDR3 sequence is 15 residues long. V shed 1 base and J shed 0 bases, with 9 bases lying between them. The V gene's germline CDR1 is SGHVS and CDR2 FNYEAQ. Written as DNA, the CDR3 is TGTGCCAGCAGCTTAGGGCAGGGGATGAACACTGAAGCTTTCTTT. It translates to CASSLGQGMNTEAFF.

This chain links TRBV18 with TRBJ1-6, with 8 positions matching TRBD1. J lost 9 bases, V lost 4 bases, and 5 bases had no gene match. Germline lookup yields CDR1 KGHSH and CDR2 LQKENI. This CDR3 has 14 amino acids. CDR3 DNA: TGTGCCAGCTCACGCGGACAGGGAACTTCACCCCTCCACTTT. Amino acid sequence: CASSRGQGTSPLHF.

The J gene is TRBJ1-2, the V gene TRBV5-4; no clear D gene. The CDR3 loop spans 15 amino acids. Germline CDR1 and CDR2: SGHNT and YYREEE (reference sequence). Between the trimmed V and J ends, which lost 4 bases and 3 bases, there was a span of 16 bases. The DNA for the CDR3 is TGTGCCAGCAGCCCGAGCGTAGGGAGGGACTATGGCTACACCTTC. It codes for CASSPSVGRDYGYTF. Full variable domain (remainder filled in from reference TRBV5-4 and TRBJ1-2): ETGVTQSPTHLIKTRGQQVTLRCSSQSGHNTVSWYQQALGQGPQFIFQYYREEENGRGNFPPRFSGLQFPNYSSELNVNALELDDSALYLCASSPSVGRDYGYTFGSGTRLTVV.

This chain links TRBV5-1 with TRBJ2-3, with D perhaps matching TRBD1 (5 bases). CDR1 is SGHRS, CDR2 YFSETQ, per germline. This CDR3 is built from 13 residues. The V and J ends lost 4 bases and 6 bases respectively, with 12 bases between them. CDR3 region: CASSRLQEDTQYF. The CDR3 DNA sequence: TGCGCCAGCAGCCGATTACAGGAGGATACGCAGTATTTT.